Below are 13 T cell receptor beta chains sequenced from a single sample in a study of early T cells in non-severe SARS-CoV-2 infection. TCRdb ran MiXCR on the 5' RACE reads and lists one entry per CDR3 protein. The table includes approximately 49,000 distinct CDR3 sequences, 10% to 15% detected once. The source material was whole blood. The source of these receptors is an adult who was a healthcare worker with PCR-confirmed SARS-CoV-2 infection or an uninfected control (not recorded which).

This clonotype was seen ten or more times. The chain links TRBV30 to TRBJ2-1; D remains unclear. Germline V CDR1 and CDR2: GTSNPN, SVGIG (reference sequence). Deletions cut 3 bases from V and 6 bases from J, with 12 bases between. The CDR3 has 13 residues. The CDR3 sequence is CAWSGGQGNEQFF. DNA for the CDR3: TGTGCCTGGAGCGGTGGGCAAGGCAATGAGCAGTTCTTC. The variable domain in full, with the rest retrieved from reference TRBV30 and TRBJ2-1, is SQTIHQWPATLVQPVGSPLSLECTVEGTSNPNLYWYRQAAGRGLQLLFYSVGIGQISSEVPQNLSASRPQDRQFILSSKKLLLSDSGFYLCAWSGGQGNEQFFGPGTRLTVL.

This clonotype was counted ten times or more. The chain is built from TRBV5-1 and TRBJ1-2; D is unclear. V lost 0 bases and J lost 2, with 8 bases in between. The CDR3 consists of 14 residues. The germline V gene encodes CDR1 SGHRS and CDR2 YFSETQ. CDR3 sequence reads: CASSLATGNYGYTF. The CDR3 DNA follows: TGCGCCAGCAGCTTGGCCACCGGAAACTATGGCTACACCTTC.

The genes are TRBV5-1 and TRBJ2-2; D perhaps matches TRBD2 (5 bases). Trimming left V 1 base short and J 1 base short, with 14 bases between. Germline CDR1 SGHRS, CDR2 YFSETQ. The CDR3 spans 17 residues. The chain's CDR3 is CASSLMGRTLNTGELFF. The CDR3 DNA sequence: TGCGCCAGCAGCTTGATGGGCAGGACTCTGAACACCGGGGAGCTGTTTTTT.

There are many counts of this clonotype. The CDR3 bases are TGTGCCAGCTCACCAACGGCAGGGGATTCTGGAAACACCATATATTTT. It codes for CASSPTAGDSGNTIYF. The J gene is TRBJ1-3, the V gene TRBV18; D possibly corresponds to TRBD1 (6 bases). The CDR3 is made up of 16 amino acids. Germline V gives CDR1 KGHSH, CDR2 LQKENI. V lost 2 bases and J lost 1, with 12 bases in between.

This clonotype was seen repeatedly, ten times or more. V and J are TRBV7-2 and TRBJ2-5, with D tentatively TRBD1 (6 bases). Trimming cost V 3 bases and J 5 bases, with 13 bases left between them. CDR1 is SGHTA, CDR2 FQGNSA, per germline. CDR3 length: 14 residues. The CDR3 here is CASSFAGVGETQYF. CDR3 bases: TGTGCCAGCAGCTTTGCAGGGGTCGGCGAGACCCAGTACTTC.

This clonotype was detected only a few times. The gene calls are TRBV29-1 and TRBJ1-2; 11 bases are shared with TRBD1. V shed 7 bases, J shed 6 bases, and the junction held 4 bases outside the gene matches. The CDR3 sequence is 12 residues long. Germline lookup yields CDR1 SQVTM and CDR2 ANQGSEA. CDR3 nucleotide sequence: TGCAGCGGTGGACAGGGGGCTCATGGCTACACCTTC. Translating it yields CSGGQGAHGYTF.

This clonotype was detected only a few times. The chain is built from TRBV5-4 and TRBJ2-5, with 12 bases fitting TRBD2. With 2 bases clipped from V and 5 bases from J, the junction kept 7 bases outside the gene matches. Germline V gene sequence: CDR1 SGHNT, CDR2 YYREEE (reference sequence). The CDR3 sequence is 16 residues long. The CDR3: CASSFWTSGDLETQYF. CDR3 in DNA: TGTGCCAGCAGCTTCTGGACTAGCGGGGACCTTGAGACCCAGTACTTC. The whole variable domain, filled in from reference TRBV5-4 and TRBJ2-5, reads ETGVTQSPTHLIKTRGQQVTLRCSSQSGHNTVSWYQQALGQGPQFIFQYYREEENGRGNFPPRFSGLQFPNYSSELNVNALELDDSALYLCASSFWTSGDLETQYFGPGTRLLVL.

CDR3 loop: CASSPPLIDTQYF. CDR3 coding DNA: TGTGCCAGCAGTCCCCCTTTAATCGATACGCAGTATTTT. V usage is TRBV28 and J usage is TRBJ2-3; no firm D call. The germline V gene encodes CDR1 MDHEN and CDR2 SYDVKM. Trimming cost V 5 bases and J 6 bases, with 12 bases left between them. The CDR3 runs 13 residues.

This clonotype was counted a few times. The chain joins TRBV30 to TRBJ2-7; TRBD2 aligns across 8 bases. The CDR3 has 11 amino acids. V lost 3 bases and J lost 10; bases outside the gene matches: 5. Germline CDR1 reads GTSNPN; CDR2 reads SVGIG (reference sequence). The CDR3 sequence is CAWSGGGQQYF. Written as DNA, the CDR3 is TGTGCCTGGAGCGGGGGGGGCCAACAGTACTTC.

This chain links TRBV9 with TRBJ2-3, with 7 bases fitting TRBD2. There are 16 residues in the CDR3. With V trimmed by 3 bases and J by 3 bases, 10 bases remained unmatched. Germline CDR1 reads SGDLS; CDR2 reads YYNGEE. CDR3: CASSEGGAAPTDTQYF. The CDR3 DNA follows: TGTGCCAGCAGCGAGGGAGGGGCGGCCCCGACAGATACGCAGTATTTT.

The sample holds a few counts of this clonotype. This chain joins TRBV20-1 and TRBJ2-3; 10 nucleotides match TRBD2. The V segment lost 2 bases and the J segment 3 bases; nucleotides outside the gene matches: 5. Germline V lookup: CDR1 DFQATT, CDR2 SNEGSKA (reference sequence). The length of the CDR3 is 15 residues. The CDR3, as DNA: TGCAGTGCTAGACCTCTAGCGGGAGCGACAGATACGCAGTATTTT. It yields the protein CSARPLAGATDTQYF.

This clonotype was observed a few times. The V call is TRBV12-3 or TRBV12-4, the J call TRBJ1-4; perhaps TRBD1 as D (5 bases). The V gene lost 6 bases and the J gene lost 5 bases, with 13 bases spanning the gap. This CDR3 region has 14 residues. CDR3 in DNA: TGTGCCAGCAGGGACCAGGGTTTGAATGAAAAACTGTTTTTT. It translates to CASRDQGLNEKLFF.

This clonotype was counted ten times or more. The chain recombines TRBV7-2 with TRBJ1-2, with a tentative D call TRBD1 (6 bases). V dropped 2 bases and J dropped 2 bases, with 24 bases sitting between them. Germline CDR1 is SGHTA and CDR2 is FQGNSA. The CDR3 consists of 19 residues. CDR3 in amino acids: CASSLIPPRRDTVNYGYTF. The CDR3 DNA reads TGTGCCAGCAGCTTAATCCCCCCAAGACGGGACACCGTGAACTATGGCTACACCTTC.